These 16 T cell receptor beta chains were all obtained from the same sample, sequenced in a study of T cell clones after liver transplantation. The assay was immunoSEQ multiplex PCR, and TCRdb's table has in-frame clones only and misses some. The sample comprises 95,000 to 110,000 clones, roughly 80% of which are singletons, and approximately 3% rests with the top ten. This material consisted of CD4+ T cells from blood, taken about 50 months after liver transplant. These receptors were obtained from a human patient who received a liver transplant. Some of the T cells may derive from the graft donor.

This clone was seen only a few times. This chain links TRBV4-3 with TRBJ2-1, with 10 bases lining up with TRBD2. The CDR3 consists of 16 residues. Per the germline V gene, CDR1 is LGHNA and CDR2 is YSLEER. With 5 bases clipped from V and 4 bases from J, the junction kept 8 bases outside the gene matches. CDR3 in DNA: TGCGCCAGCAGCTATTCCCGACTAGCGGGTTACAATGAGCAGTTCTTC. It is translated as CASSYSRLAGYNEQFF.

The chain carries TRBV5-1 and TRBJ2-2, with 7 bases matching TRBD1. V trimming: 7 bases; J trimming: 1 base; junction bases outside the gene matches: 1. The CDR3 contains 13 residues. CDR1 is SGHRS and CDR2 is YFSETQ in the germline V gene. The CDR3 loop is CASHRGNTGELFF. Written as DNA, the CDR3 is TGCGCCAGCCACAGGGGGAACACCGGGGAGCTGTTTTTT.

The V and J genes are TRBV18 and TRBJ2-2; 8 bases agree with TRBD1. V shed 4 bases and J 2 bases; nucleotides not matched to a gene: 3. The germline gives CDR1 KGHSH, CDR2 LQKENI. This CDR3 is built from 15 residues. The CDR3 loop is CASSQGQGNTGELFF. CDR3 coding DNA: TGTGCCAGCTCACAAGGACAGGGTAACACCGGGGAGCTGTTTTTT.

The chain recombines TRBV7-2 with TRBJ2-2, with D perhaps TRBD2 (6 bases). V was shortened by 3 bases and J by 7 bases, with 18 bases between the two germline ends. CDR3 length: 16 amino acids. CDR1 is SGHTA, CDR2 FQGNSA, per germline. The CDR3 nucleotides are TGTGCCAGCAGCTTCAATGGCGGGGCTCGTCGCGGGGAGCTGTTTTTT. Amino acids: CASSFNGGARRGELFF.

The chain employs TRBV7-6 and TRBJ1-4, with D possibly TRBD1 on 5 matching bases. The CDR3 extends over 16 amino acids. V dropped 5 bases and J dropped 8 bases, with 21 bases sitting between them. Germline loops: CDR1 SGHVS, CDR2 FNYEAQ. CDR3 residues: CASSPAGGGRWEKLFF. Here the CDR3 DNA reads TGTGCCAGCAGCCCAGCCGGGGGAGGAAGATGGGAAAAACTGTTTTTT.

This rearrangement joins TRBV18 to TRBJ2-2, with D tentatively TRBD2 (5 bases). Germline loops: CDR1 KGHSH, CDR2 LQKENI. The ends were cut back, 2 bases at V and 2 bases at J, with 9 bases in the middle. The CDR3 is 15 residues long. CDR3: CASSPGEGNTGELFF. CDR3 coding DNA: TGTGCCAGCTCACCAGGAGAGGGAAACACCGGGGAGCTGTTTTTT. The full variable domain, completed using reference TRBV18 and TRBJ2-2, is NAGVMQNPRHLVRRRGQEARLRCSPMKGHSHVYWYRQLPEEGLKFMVYLQKENIIDESGMPKERFSAEFPKEGPSILRIQQVVRGDSAAYFCASSPGEGNTGELFFGEGSRLTVL.

CDR3 residues: CASSSTTGPNYGYTF. CDR3 nucleotide sequence: TGTGCCAGCAGTTCAACGACAGGTCCTAACTATGGCTACACCTTC. V usage is TRBV7-8 and J usage is TRBJ1-2; D is perhaps TRBD1 (6 bases). CDR3 size: 15 residues. Germline V lookup: CDR1 SGHVS, CDR2 FQNEAQ. The V gene lost 6 bases and the J gene lost 0 bases, with 14 bases spanning the gap.

This clone was observed a handful of times. The chain carries TRBV5-1 and TRBJ1-5; D perhaps matches TRBD1 (5 bases). Deletions cut 4 bases from V and 4 bases from J, with 12 bases between. The CDR3 spans 14 residues. Looked up from germline, CDR1 is SGHRS and CDR2 is YFSETQ. This CDR3 reads CASSPGRPNQPQHF. CDR3 DNA sequence: TGCGCCAGCAGCCCGGGACGGCCGAATCAGCCCCAGCATTTT.

The CDR3 DNA sequence: TGTGCCAGCAGCCCGCGGGGGGAGAATGAGCAGTTCTTC. Amino acids: CASSPRGENEQFF. V and J are TRBV7-3 and TRBJ2-1; 8 nucleotides align to TRBD2. This CDR3 is 13 amino acids long. Germline CDR1 reads SGHTA; CDR2 reads FQGTGA. V lost 5 bases and J lost 7; bases outside the gene matches: 4.

The chain joins TRBV18 to TRBJ1-1; possible D gene TRBD1, 6 bases. The CDR3 contains 14 residues. From germline, CDR1 is KGHSH and CDR2 LQKENI. V shed 3 bases and J shed 8 bases, with 16 bases lying between them. CDR3 coding DNA: TGTGCCAGCTCACCGGACTCACTCAGGGGCGAAGCTTTCTTT. This sequence encodes CASSPDSLRGEAFF. The full variable domain, in which reference TRBV18 and TRBJ1-1 provide the parts outside the CDR3, is NAGVMQNPRHLVRRRGQEARLRCSPMKGHSHVYWYRQLPEEGLKFMVYLQKENIIDESGMPKERFSAEFPKEGPSILRIQQVVRGDSAAYFCASSPDSLRGEAFFGQGTRLTVV.

This chain connects TRBV6-6 to TRBJ2-7; D is unclear. CDR1 is MNHNY and CDR2 is SVGAGI in the germline V gene (reference sequence). The CDR3 is made up of 14 amino acids. V gave up 0 bases and J gave up 1 base, with 7 bases separating them. The CDR3 DNA follows: TGTGCCAGCAGTTACTCGACACAATCCTACGAGCAGTACTTC. Translated: CASSYSTQSYEQYF.

This rearrangement joins TRBV5-8 to TRBJ1-3, with D tentatively TRBD1 (6 bases). Germline-derived CDR1 and CDR2 are SGHTS and YDEGEE. The V end lost 5 bases, the J end lost 6 bases, and 9 bases lay between the germline ends. CDR3 length equals 12 residues. The chain's CDR3 is CASRQGQNTIYF. CDR3 coding DNA: TGTGCCAGCAGACAGGGACAAAACACCATATATTTT. Supplemented by reference TRBV5-8 and TRBJ1-3, the full variable domain reads EAGVTQSPTHLIKTRGQQATLRCSPISGHTSVYWYQQALGLGLQFLLWYDEGEERNRGNFPPRFSGRQFPNYSSELNVNALELEDSALYLCASRQGQNTIYFGEGSWLTVV.

This rearrangement joins TRBV7-9 to TRBJ1-3; a possible D gene is TRBD1 (5 bases). The CDR3 contains 13 residues. Germline V gene data show CDR1 as SEHNR and CDR2 as FQNEAQ (reference sequence). The ends were cut back, 5 bases at V and 7 bases at J, with 12 bases in the middle. CDR3: CASSPSTVNTIYF. DNA of the CDR3: TGTGCCAGCAGCCCCTCGACAGTGAACACCATATATTTT.

V gene TRBV9 combines with J gene TRBJ1-2; D may be TRBD1 (6 bases). Per the germline V gene, CDR1 is SGDLS and CDR2 is YYNGEE. CDR3 length: 14 residues. V was shortened by 5 bases and J by 1 base, with 12 bases between the two germline ends. This chain's CDR3 is CASRQGGDNYGYTF. The CDR3 region has the DNA TGTGCCAGCAGGCAAGGGGGTGATAACTATGGCTACACCTTC.

CDR3 coding DNA: TGTGCCAGCAGCGTAGGTCAGGGGGCGCCGCAGCAGTACTTC. The encoded protein is CASSVGQGAPQQYF. The chain uses TRBV9 and TRBJ2-7; 8 positions match TRBD1. The V gene's germline CDR1 is SGDLS and CDR2 YYNGEE. The CDR3 spans 14 residues. V was pared by 0 bases and J by 8 bases, with 7 bases of the junction left unmatched.

The chain combines TRBV27 with TRBJ2-7; 7 nucleotides align to TRBD2. The V gene's germline CDR1 is MNHEY and CDR2 SMNVEV (reference sequence). V lost 4 bases, J lost 4 bases, and 4 bases stayed unmatched. The length of the CDR3 is 13 residues. In DNA, the CDR3 is TGTGCCAGCAGTTCAGGGACTACATACGAGCAGTACTTC. Residues: CASSSGTTYEQYF.